This T cell receptor beta chain was profiled in a study of blood T cell repertoires in COVID-19. Study as a whole: COVID-19 samples from acute and convalescent phases originated in the United States, Italy and Spain. T cells, B-cell-depleted T cells, or PBMCs supplied cDNA or gDNA.

The authors' processing: Researchers report that nucleated cell counts were estimated from reference gene primer amplification. Measured with immunoSEQ multiplex PCR; TCRdb has only the in-frame clones, and not every one. D and trimming were read from the DNA, whereas the V and J calls and clone size are those reported in that table. The sample comprises about 22,000 clones, approximately 83% of which are singletons, and around 23% rests with the top ten. The ends were cut back, 5 bases at V and 10 bases at J, with 23 bases in the middle. From germline, CDR1 is MDHEN and CDR2 SYDVKM. The CDR3 is made up of 15 amino acids.

The receptor was derived from a man at least 80 years old with active or convalescent COVID-19. The genes are TRBV28 and TRBJ2-5; D might be TRBD2 (7 bases). Specimen: peripheral blood. The CDR3 sequence is CASSRVGGRRAGQYF. In DNA form, the CDR3 reads TGTGCCAGCAGTAGGGTCGGGGGGCGCCGAGCGGGCCAGTACTTC.